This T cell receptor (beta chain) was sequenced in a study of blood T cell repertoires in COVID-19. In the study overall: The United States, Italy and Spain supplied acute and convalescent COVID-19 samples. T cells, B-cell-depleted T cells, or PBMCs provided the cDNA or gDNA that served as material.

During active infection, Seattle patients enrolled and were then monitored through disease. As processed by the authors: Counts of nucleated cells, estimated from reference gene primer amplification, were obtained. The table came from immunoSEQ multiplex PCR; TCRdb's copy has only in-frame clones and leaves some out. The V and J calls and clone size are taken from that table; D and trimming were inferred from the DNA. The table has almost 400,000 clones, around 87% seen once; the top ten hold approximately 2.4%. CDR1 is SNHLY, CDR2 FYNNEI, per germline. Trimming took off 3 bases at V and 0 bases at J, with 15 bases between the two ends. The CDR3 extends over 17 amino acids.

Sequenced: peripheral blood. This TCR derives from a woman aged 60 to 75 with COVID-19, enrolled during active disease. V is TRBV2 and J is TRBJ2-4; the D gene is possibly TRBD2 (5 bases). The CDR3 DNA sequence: TGTGCCAGCAGTGAGGTTCGGGGTAATATAGCCAAAAACATTCAGTACTTC. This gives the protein CASSEVRGNIAKNIQYF.